This T cell receptor beta chain was identified in a study of cytomegalovirus exposure and HLA in healthy donors. Regarding the study as a whole: Analysis was carried out at a later point, and it linked a missense DCLRE1C variant to TCR beta V- and J-gene trimming. TCR beta sequences reportedly predicted the HLA-A and HLA-B alleles of most subjects accurately.

CDR1 and CDR2 from the germline V gene are MNHNS and SASEGT. This CDR3 region has 15 residues. Trimming at V came to 4 bases and at J to 5 bases, leaving 4 bases not matched to a gene. Notes on this clone: Its specificity is unknown.

Amplification used 60 Vbeta primers and 13 Jbeta primers. Repertoires were generated with immunoSEQ multiplex PCR, while TCRdb's copy carries only in-frame clones and drops some. This sample's table reports roughly 45,000 clones. This receptor was obtained from a woman aged 25 to 45 in good health and CMV-seronegative. J is TRBJ2-1 and V is TRBV6-1; TRBD2 agrees at 11 bases. The sample consisted of PBMCs. The chain's CDR3 is CASSGVAGGDNEQFF. In DNA, the CDR3 is TGTGCCAGCAGTGGAGTAGCGGGAGGGGACAATGAGCAGTTCTTC.